The 21 T cell receptor beta chains reported below all come from one sample, sequenced in a study of shared clonotypes between healthy human individuals. Produced via immunoSEQ multiplex PCR; TCRdb's table is partial and in-frame only. The repertoire holds about 2.4 million clones, with approximately 93% as singletons. Sample: naive CD4+ T cells from PBMCs. Subset indicated: CD45RA+ positively selected. The receptors here all came from a man younger than 30 in good health. Some clones in this sample may be carry-over from other donors' samples.

A remark on this clone: This CDR3 is also generated by other DNA sequences in the sample. The chain carries TRBV5-1 and TRBJ2-1; D is perhaps TRBD1 (5 bases). Per the germline V gene, CDR1 is SGHRS and CDR2 is YFSETQ. The V end was cut by 1 base, the J end by 0 bases, with 11 bases between. The CDR3 runs to 16 residues. The CDR3 protein is CASSLRQGASYNEQFF. As DNA, the CDR3 is TGCGCCAGCAGCTTGCGGCAGGGCGCCTCCTACAATGAGCAGTTCTTC.

This rearrangement joins TRBV10-1 to TRBJ2-1; possible D gene TRBD1, 6 bases. The CDR3 is 14 amino acids. Trimming took off 5 bases at V and 5 bases at J, with 13 bases between the two ends. In germline, CDR1 is WNHNN, CDR2 SYGVQD (reference sequence). CDR3 DNA sequence: TGCGCCAGCAGTCCACAGGGAAGACACAATGAGCAGTTCTTC. Its protein product is CASSPQGRHNEQFF.

J is TRBJ1-2 and V is TRBV7-8, with TRBD1 matching over 8 bases. This CDR3 contains 15 residues. Germline V lookup: CDR1 SGHVS, CDR2 FQNEAQ. V lost 1 base to trimming and J lost 13 bases; unmatched junction nucleotides: 14. For the CDR3, the DNA is TGTGCCAGCAGCTTAGGACGTGGGGCAGGGGGCGCCAGCACCTTC. This translates into CASSLGRGAGGASTF.

V gene TRBV14 combines with J gene TRBJ1-3; D call uncertain. The CDR3 extends over 12 amino acids. Germline loops: CDR1 SGHDN, CDR2 FVKESK. Trimming took 10 bases from V and 4 from J, leaving 11 bases between them. CDR3 protein: CAKQGTGNTIYF. The CDR3 region has the DNA TGTGCCAAACAAGGTACCGGAAACACCATATATTTT.

The chain carries TRBV9 and TRBJ2-7, with no clear D. The CDR3 sequence is 15 residues long. Trimming removed 3 bases from V and 5 bases from J, with 18 bases in between. Looked up from germline, CDR1 is SGDLS and CDR2 is YYNGEE. Written as DNA, the CDR3 is TGTGCCAGCAGCGGGCGAAATTCCAGGAAGGACGAGCAGTACTTC. Amino acids: CASSGRNSRKDEQYF.

The chain carries TRBV7-9 and TRBJ1-1, with D perhaps matching TRBD1 (6 bases). From germline, CDR1 is SEHNR and CDR2 FQNEAQ (reference sequence). V lost 5 bases and J 1 base, leaving 14 bases between the germline ends. The CDR3 has 15 amino acids. CDR3 DNA: TGTGCCAGCAGCCCGGTGGGGGGACAGAACACTGAAGCTTTCTTT. Translated, it gives CASSPVGGQNTEAFF.

The rearrangement uses TRBV28 and TRBJ2-1; 8 bases fit TRBD2. V was pared by 5 bases and J by 9 bases, with 9 bases of the junction left unmatched. The germline CDR1 and CDR2 sequences are MDHEN and SYDVKM. The CDR3 sequence is 14 residues long. CDR3 residues: CASSLQAGDREQFF. CDR3 nucleotides: TGTGCCAGCAGTCTCCAAGCGGGAGATCGTGAGCAGTTCTTC.

This chain joins TRBV28 and TRBJ2-1, with D perhaps matching TRBD2 (7 bases). Per the germline V gene, CDR1 is MDHEN and CDR2 is SYDVKM. V lost 8 bases and J lost 2, with 13 bases in between. The CDR3 extends over 14 amino acids. The CDR3 region has the DNA TGTGCCAGCCTGGGGGCGGGAGCCTACAATGAGCAGTTCTTC. Amino acids: CASLGAGAYNEQFF.

This chain links TRBV5-1 with TRBJ2-5; D perhaps matches TRBD2 (5 bases). CDR1 and CDR2 (germline): SGHRS, YFSETQ. Trimming removed 0 bases at V and 3 bases at J, with 12 bases between. The CDR3 runs 15 residues. CDR3 nucleotide sequence: TGCGCCAGCAGCTTGGTTCCGGGGAGCGAAGAGACCCAGTACTTC. This codes for CASSLVPGSEETQYF.

The V and J genes are TRBV28 and TRBJ1-1; 10 bases match TRBD1. Per the germline V gene, CDR1 is MDHEN and CDR2 is SYDVKM. The V gene end was trimmed by 4 bases and the J gene end by 7 bases; junction bases not matched to a gene: 6. CDR3 length: 14 amino acids. This CDR3 reads CASSSRQGAIEAFF. In DNA, the CDR3 is TGTGCCAGCAGTTCCCGACAGGGGGCAATTGAAGCTTTCTTT.

V usage is TRBV11-2 and J usage is TRBJ2-2; 12 nucleotides line up with TRBD2. Unmatched junction bases numbered 5, after V lost 6 bases and J lost 0 bases. Germline CDR1 and CDR2: SGHAT and FQNNGV. This CDR3 is 17 amino acids long. In DNA, the CDR3 is TGTGCCAGCAGACAAACTAGCGGGAGGACGAACACCGGGGAGCTGTTTTTT. Translating gives CASRQTSGRTNTGELFF.

To note about this clone: In the same sample, other DNA sequences code for this CDR3. This chain joins TRBV9 and TRBJ1-1, with no clear D. The CDR3 is 14 amino acids. Trimming removed 0 bases at V and 0 bases at J, with 6 bases between. The V gene's germline CDR1 is SGDLS and CDR2 YYNGEE. The CDR3: CASSVVSVNTEAFF. In nucleotides, the CDR3 is TGTGCCAGCAGCGTAGTGTCCGTGAACACTGAAGCTTTCTTT.

This clone has just one count. This chain uses TRBV4-3 with TRBJ1-3; no firm D call. This CDR3 is 16 amino acids long. V dropped 4 bases and J dropped 0 bases, with 13 bases sitting between them. In germline, CDR1 is LGHNA, CDR2 YSLEER. Written as DNA, the CDR3 is TGCGCCAGCAGCCCCCAAAGTCGGGCCTCTGGAAACACCATATATTTT. It specifies CASSPQSRASGNTIYF.

This clone showed up just a few times. The chain recombines TRBV7-3 with TRBJ2-4; possibly TRBD2 for D (6 bases). V lost 5 bases, J lost 8 bases, and 13 bases lay in between. Germline values: CDR1 SGHTA, CDR2 FQGTGA. The CDR3 loop spans 13 amino acids. Written as DNA, the CDR3 is TGTGCCAGCAGCCTACGCTGGGGGGACATTCAGTACTTC. Amino acid sequence: CASSLRWGDIQYF.

The genes are TRBV30 and TRBJ1-5, with D tentatively TRBD1 (5 bases). The V end lost 5 bases, the J end lost 5 bases, and 13 bases lay between the germline ends. The CDR3 has 13 amino acids. Germline CDR1 GTSNPN, CDR2 SVGIG (reference sequence). The CDR3 coding sequence is TGTGCCTGGGCTCCTGGGGGGGATCAGCCCCAGCATTTT. This gives the protein CAWAPGGDQPQHF.

The chain is built from TRBV29-1 and TRBJ2-7; tentatively, D is TRBD1 or TRBD2 (5 bases each). V lost 3 bases to trimming and J lost 0 bases, with 12 bases between them. The CDR3 has 14 amino acids. Germline V CDR1 and CDR2: SQVTM, ANQGSEA. This CDR3 is CSVELGTLSYEQYF. Written as DNA, the CDR3 is TGCAGCGTTGAGTTGGGGACCCTCTCCTACGAGCAGTACTTC.

CDR3 amino acids: CASSIRHHYGYTF. The CDR3 DNA reads TGTGCCAGCAGTATTCGACACCACTATGGCTACACCTTC. J is TRBJ1-2 and V is TRBV6-5; D not certain. Trimming took 5 bases from V and 3 from J, leaving 10 bases between them. Germline V gives CDR1 MNHEY, CDR2 SVGAGI. The CDR3 extends over 13 amino acids.

This clone was counted a single time. V is TRBV5-4 and J is TRBJ1-2; D is undetermined. Trimming cost V 4 bases and J 4 bases, with 11 bases left between them. In germline, CDR1 is SGHNT, CDR2 YYREEE (reference sequence). The CDR3 spans 13 residues. CDR3 in DNA: TGTGCCAGCAGCACGGACGGGTTCTATGGCTACACCTTC. Protein product: CASSTDGFYGYTF.

This chain uses TRBV5-1 with TRBJ2-1; D not certain. V gave up 4 bases and J gave up 7 bases, with 18 bases separating them. Looked up from germline, CDR1 is SGHRS and CDR2 is YFSETQ. This CDR3 is 15 amino acids long. The DNA of the CDR3 is TGCGCCAGCAGCGCTGTAGAGTCGGGTAGGAATGAGCAGTTCTTC. This gives the protein CASSAVESGRNEQFF.

With regard to this clone: Other nucleotide sequences from this sample produce the same CDR3. The genes are TRBV5-1 and TRBJ2-2, with TRBD1 matching over 7 bases. The CDR3 contains 14 residues. Germline values: CDR1 SGHRS, CDR2 YFSETQ. With 4 bases clipped from V and 5 bases from J, the junction kept 5 bases outside the gene matches. The CDR3 sequence: CASSPGTATGELFF. CDR3 sequence (DNA): TGCGCCAGCAGCCCTGGGACAGCTACCGGGGAGCTGTTTTTT.

The chain is built from TRBV11-2 and TRBJ2-7, with 11 positions matching TRBD1. J lost 3 bases, V lost 5 bases, and 12 bases had no gene match. Per the germline V gene, CDR1 is SGHAT and CDR2 is FQNNGV. CDR3 length: 17 residues. CDR3 amino acids: CASSLLYTGTGGYEQYF. The DNA of the CDR3 is TGTGCCAGCAGCCTACTATATACCGGGACAGGGGGCTACGAGCAGTACTTC. The complete variable domain, with remaining parts taken from reference TRBV11-2 and TRBJ2-7, reads EAGVAQSPRYKIIEKRQSVAFWCNPISGHATLYWYQQILGQGPKLLIQFQNNGVVDDSQLPKDRFSAERLKGVDSTLKIQPAKLEDSAVYLCASSLLYTGTGGYEQYFGPGTRLTVT.